The entry below describes one T cell receptor beta chain. Germline V lookup: CDR1 SGHAT, CDR2 FQNNGV. The CDR3 is made up of 14 amino acids. Trimming took off 5 bases at V and 5 bases at J, with 13 bases between the two ends. Assay: immunoSEQ multiplex PCR; the TCRdb copy retains only in-frame clones and omits some. The sample holds about 49,000 clones; approximately 90% are singletons and the top ten take around 3.1%. This sample is part of a study of blood T cell repertoires in COVID-19. Across the whole study: Sources were T cells, B-cell-depleted T cells, or PBMCs; the material itself was cDNA or gDNA.

Sequenced input: peripheral blood. The receptor comes from a human donor in a cohort sampled during active COVID-19. The V and J genes are TRBV11-2 and TRBJ2-1, with TRBD1 as a possible D gene (6 bases). DNA for the CDR3: TGTGCCAGCAGCCCGCAGACAGGTAACAATGAGCAGTTCTTC. Protein: CASSPQTGNNEQFF.